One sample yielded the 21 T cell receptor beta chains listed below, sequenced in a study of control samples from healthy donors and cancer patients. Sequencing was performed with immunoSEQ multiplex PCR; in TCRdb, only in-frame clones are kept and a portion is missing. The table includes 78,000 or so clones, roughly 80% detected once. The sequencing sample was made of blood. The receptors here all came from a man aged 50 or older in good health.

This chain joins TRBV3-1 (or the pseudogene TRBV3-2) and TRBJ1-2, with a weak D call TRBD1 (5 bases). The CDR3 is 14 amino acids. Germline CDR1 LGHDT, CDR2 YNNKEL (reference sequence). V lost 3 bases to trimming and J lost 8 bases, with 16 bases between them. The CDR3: CASSHAGTPSGYTF. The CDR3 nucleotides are TGTGCCAGCAGCCATGCCGGGACCCCCTCAGGCTACACCTTC.

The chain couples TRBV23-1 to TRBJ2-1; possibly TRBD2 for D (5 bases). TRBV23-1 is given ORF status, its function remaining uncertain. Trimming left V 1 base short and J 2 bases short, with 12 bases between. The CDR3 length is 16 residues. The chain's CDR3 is CASSQFGNIPYNEQFF. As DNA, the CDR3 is TGCGCCAGCAGTCAATTCGGGAACATACCCTACAATGAGCAGTTCTTC.

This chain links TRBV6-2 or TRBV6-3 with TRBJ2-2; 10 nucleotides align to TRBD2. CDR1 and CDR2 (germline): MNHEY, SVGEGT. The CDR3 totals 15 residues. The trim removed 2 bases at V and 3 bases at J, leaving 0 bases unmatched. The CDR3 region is CASSYGTSDTGELFF. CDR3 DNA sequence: TGTGCCAGCAGTTACGGGACTAGCGACACCGGGGAGCTGTTTTTT.

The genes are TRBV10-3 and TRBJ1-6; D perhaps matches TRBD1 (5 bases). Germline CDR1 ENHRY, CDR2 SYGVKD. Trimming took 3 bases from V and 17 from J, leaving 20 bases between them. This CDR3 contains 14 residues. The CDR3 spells CAISDPTPPGWVHF. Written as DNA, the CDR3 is TGTGCCATCAGTGACCCTACCCCCCCAGGGTGGGTCCACTTT.

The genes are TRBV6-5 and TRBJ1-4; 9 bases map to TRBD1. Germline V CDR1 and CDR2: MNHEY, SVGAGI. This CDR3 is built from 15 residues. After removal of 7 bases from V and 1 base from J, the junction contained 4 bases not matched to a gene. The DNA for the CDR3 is TGTGCCAGCACCGGGACAGGGCAAACTAATGAAAAACTGTTTTTT. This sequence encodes CASTGTGQTNEKLFF.

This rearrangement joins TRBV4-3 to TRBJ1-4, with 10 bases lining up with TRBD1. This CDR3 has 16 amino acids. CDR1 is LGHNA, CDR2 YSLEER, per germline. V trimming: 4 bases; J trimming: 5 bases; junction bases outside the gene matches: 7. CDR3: CASSPHSDRGNEKLFF. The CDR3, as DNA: TGCGCCAGCAGCCCCCATTCGGACAGGGGGAATGAAAAACTGTTTTTT.

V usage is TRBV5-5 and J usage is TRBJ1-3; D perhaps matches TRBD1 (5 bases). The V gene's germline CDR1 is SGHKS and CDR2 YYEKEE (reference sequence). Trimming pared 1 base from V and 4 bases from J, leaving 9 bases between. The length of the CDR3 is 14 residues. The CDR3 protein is CASSLLGEGNTIYF. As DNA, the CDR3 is TGTGCCAGCAGCTTGTTAGGGGAGGGAAACACCATATATTTT.

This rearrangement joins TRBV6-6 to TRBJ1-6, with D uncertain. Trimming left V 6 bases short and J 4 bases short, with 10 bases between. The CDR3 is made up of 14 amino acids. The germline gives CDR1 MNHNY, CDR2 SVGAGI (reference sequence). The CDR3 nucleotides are TGTGCCAGCAGCTCGAAAGAATATAATTCACCCCTCCACTTT. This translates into CASSSKEYNSPLHF.

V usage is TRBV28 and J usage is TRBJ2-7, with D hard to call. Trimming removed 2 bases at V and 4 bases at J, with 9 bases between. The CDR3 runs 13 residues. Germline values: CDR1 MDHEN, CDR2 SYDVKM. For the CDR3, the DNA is TGTGCCAGCAGTTTAATCCAGTCTTACGAGCAGTACTTC. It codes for CASSLIQSYEQYF.

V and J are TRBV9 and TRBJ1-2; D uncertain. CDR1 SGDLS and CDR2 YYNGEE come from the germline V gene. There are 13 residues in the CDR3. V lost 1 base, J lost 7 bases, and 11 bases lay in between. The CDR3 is CASSVTGSGGYTF. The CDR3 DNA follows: TGTGCCAGCAGCGTAACCGGGTCCGGTGGCTACACCTTC.

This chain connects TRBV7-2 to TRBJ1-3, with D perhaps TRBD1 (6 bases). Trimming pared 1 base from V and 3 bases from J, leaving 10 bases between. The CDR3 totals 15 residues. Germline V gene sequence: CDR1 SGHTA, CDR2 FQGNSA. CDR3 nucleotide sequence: TGTGCCAGCAGCTTAGGCGGAGGGGGTGGAAACACCATATATTTT. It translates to CASSLGGGGGNTIYF. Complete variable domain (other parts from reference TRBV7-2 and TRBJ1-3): GAGVSQSPSNKVTEKGKDVELRCDPISGHTALYWYRQSLGQGLEFLIYFQGNSAPDKSGLPSDRFSAERTGGSVSTLTIQRTQQEDSAVYLCASSLGGGGGNTIYFGEGSWLTVV.

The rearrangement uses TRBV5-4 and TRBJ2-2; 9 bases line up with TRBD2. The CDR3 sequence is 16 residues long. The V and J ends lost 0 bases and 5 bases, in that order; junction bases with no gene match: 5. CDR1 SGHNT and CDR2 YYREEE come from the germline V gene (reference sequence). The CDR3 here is CASSLDSGRSTGELFF. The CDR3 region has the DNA TGTGCCAGCAGCTTGGATAGCGGGAGAAGTACCGGGGAGCTGTTTTTT.

Written as DNA, the CDR3 is TGCGCCAGCAGTCTAACAGGGGGCCGGAGTTTAGTGGATGAAAAACTGTTTTTT. Translated: CASSLTGGRSLVDEKLFF. The chain has TRBV4-1 and TRBJ1-4; 9 bases are a match to TRBD1. The germline CDR1 and CDR2 sequences are MGHRA and YSYEKL. The ends lost 6 bases at V and 6 bases at J; junction bases unmatched: 17. The CDR3 has 18 amino acids.

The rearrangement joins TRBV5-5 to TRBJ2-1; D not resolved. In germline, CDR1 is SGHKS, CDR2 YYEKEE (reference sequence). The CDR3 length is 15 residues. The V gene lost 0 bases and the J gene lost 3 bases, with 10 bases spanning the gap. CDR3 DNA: TGTGCCAGCAGCTTGGTTGCGGCAATCTACAATGAGCAGTTCTTC. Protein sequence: CASSLVAAIYNEQFF.

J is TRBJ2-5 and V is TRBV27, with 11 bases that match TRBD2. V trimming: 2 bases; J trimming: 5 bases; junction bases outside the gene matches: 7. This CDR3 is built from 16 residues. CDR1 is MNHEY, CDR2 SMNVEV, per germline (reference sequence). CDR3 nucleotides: TGTGCCAGCAGTTTAAGGGGTCTAGCGGGAGGTGAGACCCAGTACTTC. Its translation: CASSLRGLAGGETQYF.

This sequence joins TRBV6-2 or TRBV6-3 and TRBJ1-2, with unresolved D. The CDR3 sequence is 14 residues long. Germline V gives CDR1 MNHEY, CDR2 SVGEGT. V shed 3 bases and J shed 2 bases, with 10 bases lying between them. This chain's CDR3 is CASSYALRNYGYTF. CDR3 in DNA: TGTGCCAGCAGTTATGCACTTCGAAACTATGGCTACACCTTC.

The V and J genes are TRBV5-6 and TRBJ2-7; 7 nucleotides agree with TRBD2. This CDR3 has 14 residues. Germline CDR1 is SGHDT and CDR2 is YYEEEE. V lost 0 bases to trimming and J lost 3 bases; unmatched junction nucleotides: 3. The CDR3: CASSLGDYHYEQYF. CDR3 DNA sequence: TGTGCCAGCAGCTTGGGGGACTACCACTACGAGCAGTACTTC.

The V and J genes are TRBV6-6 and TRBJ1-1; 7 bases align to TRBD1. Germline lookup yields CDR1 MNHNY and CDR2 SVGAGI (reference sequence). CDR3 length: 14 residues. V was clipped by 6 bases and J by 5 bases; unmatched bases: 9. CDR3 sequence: CASSNTGAGTEAFF. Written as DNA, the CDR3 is TGTGCCAGCAGCAATACAGGGGCCGGGACTGAAGCTTTCTTT.

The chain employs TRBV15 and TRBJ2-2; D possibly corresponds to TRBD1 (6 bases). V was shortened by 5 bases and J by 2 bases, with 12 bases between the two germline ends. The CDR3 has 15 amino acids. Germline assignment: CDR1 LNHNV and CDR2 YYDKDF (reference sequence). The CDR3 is CATSPDRLNTGELFF. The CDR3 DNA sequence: TGTGCCACCAGCCCAGACAGGTTAAACACCGGGGAGCTGTTTTTT.

The CDR3 here is CASSQDGRRSPLHF. CDR3 bases: TGCGCCAGCAGCCAAGACGGACGTCGATCACCCCTCCACTTT. The genes are TRBV4-3 and TRBJ1-6; D gene unclear. The CDR3 is 14 residues long. The V end was cut by 0 bases, the J end by 10 bases, with 10 bases between. Germline CDR1 is LGHNA and CDR2 is YSLEER.

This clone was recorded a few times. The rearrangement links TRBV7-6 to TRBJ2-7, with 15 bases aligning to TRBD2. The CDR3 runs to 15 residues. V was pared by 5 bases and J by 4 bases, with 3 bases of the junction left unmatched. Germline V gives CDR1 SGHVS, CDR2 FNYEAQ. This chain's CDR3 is CASSPGTSGGYEQYF. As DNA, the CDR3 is TGTGCCAGCAGCCCTGGGACTAGCGGGGGGTACGAGCAGTACTTC.